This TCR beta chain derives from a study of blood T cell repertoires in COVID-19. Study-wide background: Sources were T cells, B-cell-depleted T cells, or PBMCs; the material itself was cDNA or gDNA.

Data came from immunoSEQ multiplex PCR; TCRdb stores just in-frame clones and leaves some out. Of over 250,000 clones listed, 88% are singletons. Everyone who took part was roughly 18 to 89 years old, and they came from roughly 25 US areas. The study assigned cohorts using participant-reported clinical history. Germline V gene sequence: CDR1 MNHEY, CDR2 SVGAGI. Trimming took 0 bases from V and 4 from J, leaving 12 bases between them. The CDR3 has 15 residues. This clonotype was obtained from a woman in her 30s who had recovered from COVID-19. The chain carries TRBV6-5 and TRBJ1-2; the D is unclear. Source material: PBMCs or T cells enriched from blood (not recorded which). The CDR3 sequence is CASSYSTGFSYGYTF. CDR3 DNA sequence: TGTGCCAGCAGTTACTCGACGGGGTTTAGCTATGGCTACACCTTC.